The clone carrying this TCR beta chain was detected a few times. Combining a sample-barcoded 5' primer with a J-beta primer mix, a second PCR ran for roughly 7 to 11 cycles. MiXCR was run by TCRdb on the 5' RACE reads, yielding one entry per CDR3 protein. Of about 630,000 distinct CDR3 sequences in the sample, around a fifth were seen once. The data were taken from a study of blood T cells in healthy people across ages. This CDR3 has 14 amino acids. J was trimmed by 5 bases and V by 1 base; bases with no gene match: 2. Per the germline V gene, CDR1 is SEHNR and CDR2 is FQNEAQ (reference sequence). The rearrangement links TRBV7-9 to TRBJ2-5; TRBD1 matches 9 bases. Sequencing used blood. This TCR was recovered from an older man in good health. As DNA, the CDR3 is TGTGCCAGCAGCTTAGGGACAGGGGACGAGACCCAGTACTTC. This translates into CASSLGTGDETQYF.